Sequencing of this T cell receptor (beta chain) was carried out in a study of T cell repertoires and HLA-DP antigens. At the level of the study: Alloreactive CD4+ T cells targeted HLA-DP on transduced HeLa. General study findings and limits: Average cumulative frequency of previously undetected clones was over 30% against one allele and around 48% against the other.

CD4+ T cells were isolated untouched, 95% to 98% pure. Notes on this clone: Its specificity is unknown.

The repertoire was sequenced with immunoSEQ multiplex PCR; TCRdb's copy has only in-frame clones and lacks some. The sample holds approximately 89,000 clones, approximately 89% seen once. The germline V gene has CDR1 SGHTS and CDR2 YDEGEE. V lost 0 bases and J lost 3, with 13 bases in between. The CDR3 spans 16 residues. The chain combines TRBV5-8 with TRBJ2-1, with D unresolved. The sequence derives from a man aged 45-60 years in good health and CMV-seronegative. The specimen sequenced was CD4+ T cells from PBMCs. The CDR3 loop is CASSLGINVDYNEQFF. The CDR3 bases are TGTGCCAGCAGCTTGGGGATTAACGTGGACTACAATGAGCAGTTCTTC.